These T cell receptor beta chains were read from a single sample in a study of spatial heterogeneity in lung cancer. One entry per CDR3 protein results from TCRdb running MiXCR on the 5' RACE reads. The profile shows about 45,000 distinct CDR3 sequences, approximately 12% of them singletons. This specimen was PBMCs, taken at surgery. Receptor source: a female donor with early-stage non-small cell lung cancer. The CDR3 runs from the conserved cysteine through the conserved F or W. A D gene is named only where the DNA matches it firmly. Not every row has a clone size; where given, it reads once, few, many or a size class.

J gene | V gene | clone size | D gene | CDR3 length | CDR3 protein
TRBJ2-3 | TRBV20-1 | many | NA | 13 | CSAPFGFLDTQYF
TRBJ1-2 | TRBV7-9 | NA | NA | 12 | CASSTRQDGYTF
TRBJ1-2 | TRBV5-1 | NA | NA | 13 | CASSLSSIYGYTF
TRBJ2-7 | TRBV20-1 | many | NA | 11 | CSAREIREQYF
TRBJ2-5 | TRBV27 | few | NA | 13 | CASSLSGWETQYF
TRBJ1-1 | TRBV6-5 | few | TRBD1 | 16 | CASSYSNRGPGTEAFF
TRBJ1-2 | TRBV6-2/TRBV6-3 | NA | NA | 11 | CASSYGNVYTF
TRBJ2-3 | TRBV5-1 | few | TRBD2 | 17 | CASSPEGVLAGTDTQYF
TRBJ1-5 | TRBV28 | NA | NA | 14 | CASSFGTSNQPQHF
TRBJ1-3 | TRBV13 | many | TRBD1 | 17 | CASSYRRQGLSGNTIYF
TRBJ2-7 | TRBV28 | many | NA | 15 | CASSSNGAISYEQYF
TRBJ2-5 | TRBV6-1 | NA | NA | 13 | CASSDPPRETQYF
TRBJ2-2 | TRBV27 | NA | TRBD2 | 13 | CASTSGNTGELFF
TRBJ2-3 | TRBV19 | few | NA | 16 | CASSPRRGARTDTQYF
TRBJ2-2 | TRBV2 | few | TRBD1 | 15 | CARGDRGPNTGELFF
TRBJ2-6 | TRBV6-2/TRBV6-3 | NA | NA | 18 | CASSSAGEFLSGANVLTF
TRBJ2-2 | TRBV7-2 | NA | TRBD2 | 16 | CASSSRTSGGTGELFF
TRBJ1-2 | TRBV4-3 | many | NA | 16 | CASSQDYQGRIYGYTF
TRBJ2-3 | TRBV7-2 | few | NA | 14 | CASSRRTNVDTQYF
TRBJ2-5 | TRBV7-9 | few | NA | 13 | CASSLSREETQYF
TRBJ2-7 | TRBV25-1 | few | NA | 13 | CARLKDSPYEQYF
TRBJ1-5 | TRBV5-6 | many | NA | 14 | CASSLAGWGQPQHF
TRBJ1-4 | TRBV15 | NA | TRBD1 | 14 | CATSLGQNNEKLFF
TRBJ2-5 | TRBV25-1 | NA | TRBD1 | 19 | CASSESLDRGIETLKTQYF
TRBJ2-3 | TRBV6-5 | NA | NA | 13 | CASSTGHTDTQYF
TRBJ2-1 | TRBV13 | many | TRBD1 | 15 | CASSSPGQGYNEQFF
TRBJ2-2 | TRBV11-2 | few | NA | 13 | CASGRENTGELFF
TRBJ1-2 | TRBV7-9 | many | NA | 13 | CASSLGLHHGYTF
TRBJ1-2 | TRBV27 | many | NA | 13 | CASSFEGNYGYTF
TRBJ1-1 | TRBV12-5 | medium-sized | TRBD1 | 16 | CASGLATGALNTEAFF
TRBJ2-3 | TRBV7-9 | NA | NA | 12 | CASREMGDTQYF
TRBJ2-7 | TRBV7-9 | few | TRBD1 | 14 | CASSLLDRGGEQYF
TRBJ2-7 | TRBV18 | NA | NA | 14 | CASSPVPYSYEQYF
TRBJ2-5 | TRBV6-2/TRBV6-3 | NA | TRBD2 | 15 | CASTLTGTRGETQYF
TRBJ2-4 | TRBV28 | many | NA | 13 | CASSFGRGNIQYF